This TCR beta chain emerged from a study of control samples from healthy donors and cancer patients. Some clones are missing from TCRdb's copy, which holds only in-frame ones; the method was immunoSEQ multiplex PCR. The sample contains 100,000 to 150,000 clones, about 90% of which appear only once. V trimming: 4 bases; J trimming: 2 bases; junction bases outside the gene matches: 3. The CDR3 totals 15 residues. Germline loops: CDR1 MNHEY, CDR2 SVGAGI. V usage is TRBV6-5 and J usage is TRBJ2-7; TRBD2 agrees at 12 bases. The source material was blood. The sequence came from a man between 18 and 35 years old in good health. The CDR3 region has the DNA TGTGCCAGCAGTTGGGGACTAGCGGGTACCTACGAGCAGTACTTC. Residues: CASSWGLAGTYEQYF.